This T cell receptor (beta chain) was obtained from a study of technical replicates of blood from several donors. This CDR3 has 13 residues. Per the germline V gene, CDR1 is SQVTM and CDR2 is ANQGSEA. Between the trimmed V and J ends, which lost 7 bases and 0 bases, there was a span of 12 bases. Profiling relied on immunoSEQ multiplex PCR, and the TCRdb table lists in-frame clones only, not all of them. The table lists tens of thousands of clones, 92% of them singletons. Input material: T cells isolated from PBMCs. The TCR originated in a human donor in good health. The chain employs TRBV29-1 and TRBJ1-1; weak D call: TRBD1 (5 bases). As DNA, the CDR3 is TGCAGCGCCGGGGGAATCCTGAACACTGAAGCTTTCTTT. Protein sequence: CSAGGILNTEAFF.